The entry that follows covers one T cell receptor beta chain sequence. The data were produced by immunoSEQ multiplex PCR, yet TCRdb's version contains in-frame clones alone and is incomplete. The table records around 170,000 clones, 88% of them present only once. The CDR3 is made up of 14 amino acids. CDR1 is LNHDA, CDR2 SQIVND, per germline (reference sequence). V lost 7 bases to trimming and J lost 4 bases; unmatched junction nucleotides: 9. This entry comes from a study of blood T cell repertoires in COVID-19. Study-wide background: Sites across the United States, Italy and Spain contributed samples from acute and convalescent COVID-19.

The TCR sequence derives from a man aged 60-69 years with acute or convalescent COVID-19. Sequencing was carried out using peripheral blood. V gene TRBV19 combines with J gene TRBJ1-2; 7 nucleotides line up with TRBD1. The CDR3 reads CASTRQGALYGYTF. The CDR3 DNA follows: TGTGCCAGTACGAGACAGGGAGCACTCTATGGCTACACCTTC.